This TCR beta chain is from a study of PD-L1 blockade in urothelial cancer (dated by TCRdb to about 2017). For the study in its entirety: Every patient began therapy in the mid-2010s and was given atezolizumab 1,200 mg intravenously every 3 weeks. Patients had an ECOG performance status of 0 or 1 and had received between 0 and 3 prior chemotherapy regimens. Twenty-five of 29 patients were males with bladder-origin urothelial cancer, and 18 of 29 reported a prior smoking history. Blood samples were analyzed at 3 weeks after treatment start (second dose) and at 6 weeks after treatment start. In the same patients, whole exome sequencing and RNA sequencing of pretreatment tumors were performed in addition to TCR sequencing. Nine patients reached durable clinical benefit, while 15 to 25 patients did not. Durable clinical benefit was defined as progression-free survival longer than 6 months, and TCR features were also tested against progression-free and overall survival. Pretreatment tumor samples, along with matched peripheral blood collected serially before and after atezolizumab treatment, underwent TCR sequencing. Blood samples yielded a median of roughly 150,000 T cells and more than 75,000 unique TCRs, with median clonality 0.080. Pretreatment blood TCR-seq was available for fewer than 30 patients, at least one posttreatment blood collection was obtained for around 24 patients, and tumor TCR-seq was available for around 24 patients. The study was an exploratory multi-omic analysis of somatic, immune and clinical correlates of response to PD-L1 blockade with atezolizumab in urothelial cancer. What the study reported, not specific to this receptor: Patients with durable benefit showed greater expansion of tumor-associated TCR clones in peripheral blood 3 weeks after starting treatment (n = 22, p = 0.022). Because the sample size was small (n = 29) and many of the analyses were exploratory, the results are meant to be hypothesis-generating. A pretreatment peripheral blood TCR clonality below the median was linked to improved progression-free and overall survival.

The cohort included some 30 patients with locally advanced or metastatic urothelial carcinoma who were treated at Memorial Sloan Kettering on a trial protocol. Peripheral blood mononuclear cells were collected pretreatment and during treatment, with between 1 and 8 total time points obtained per patient. The Qiagen DNeasy Blood extraction kit was used to purify genomic DNA from total PBMCs and from tumor samples. PBMCs were collected pretreatment and during treatment, and were isolated and stored as previously described. For this clone: The antigen it binds to is not known. No clone much larger than this one lies a single base away; base qualities are absent.

Each PCR received spiked-in synthetic TCR analog templates so that absolute template abundance could be estimated from read counts. The immunoSEQ assay used bias-controlled V and J gene primers to amplify TCRbeta CDR3 regions from genomic DNA. Sequencing of rearranged TCRbeta segments was performed at approximately 20X coverage. The original methods were these. Clustering was used to correct sequencing errors, and CDR3s were annotated against IMGT to assign V, D and J genes. Out-of-frame and stop-codon sequences were excluded, and only productive TCRbeta rearrangements were used in downstream analyses. To compute clonality, Shannon entropy was normalized by the log of the number of unique productive sequences and then subtracted from one. Clones differing between time points or between blood and tumor were identified by Fisher's exact test with Benjamini-Hochberg correction at adjusted p below 0.01. TCRdb holds this immuneACCESS table with in-frame rearrangements only. Some clones are missing; in checked studies, unresolved V genes explain under half, and the rest has no known cause. V and J calls and clone size are those listed in that table; D and trimming were worked out from the DNA. The sample table records more than 80,000 clones; roughly 80% of these occur just once. The top ten clones comprise roughly 9.5% of the sample.

This TCR came from a man in his 70s with urothelial cancer. The sequencing here drew on PBMCs, taken around atezolizumab (anti-PD-L1) treatment.

The DNA reads as follows: TGTGCCAGTAGCTGGGCCGCCAACAGGGCTGAAGCTTTCTTT. Its protein is CASSWAANRAEAFF. Here the chain combines TRBV19 and TRBJ1-1; the D region possibly corresponds to TRBD1 (6 bases align). Inclusive of the bounding cysteine and phenylalanine, the CDR3 is 14 residues long. Just the 42-base CDR3 DNA is kept, in frame starting at base 1. The germline ends are 17 bases apart after V is trimmed by 6 bases and J by 6 bases. The CDR1 and CDR2 encoded by the germline V gene (reference sequence) are LNHDA and SQIVND.